This record covers a single T cell receptor (beta chain). The data are from a study of blood T cell repertoires in COVID-19. Study information: The study drew acute and convalescent COVID-19 samples from the United States, Italy and Spain. PBMCs, B-cell-depleted T cells, or T cells provided the cDNA or gDNA that made up the material.

As originally analysed: Nucleated cell counts were estimated from reference gene primer amplification. Sequencing was performed with immunoSEQ multiplex PCR; in TCRdb, only in-frame clones are kept and a portion is missing. Clonal size and the V and J genes are those of that table, whereas D and trimming came from the DNA. This sample has more than 110,000 clones, with around 80% found just once. The germline gives CDR1 MNHEY, CDR2 SVGAGI. V shed 3 bases and J shed 4 bases, with 9 bases lying between them. CDR3 length: 13 amino acids. The sequence came from a man older than 75 with acute or convalescent COVID-19. The material sequenced was peripheral blood. The chain links TRBV6-5 to TRBJ1-1; unclear D gene. In nucleotides, the CDR3 is TGTGCCAGCAGTTATACAGCCGGCACTGAAGCTTTCTTT. The encoded protein is CASSYTAGTEAFF.